This entry concerns a single TCR beta chain. Germline CDR1 LNHDA, CDR2 SQIVND (reference sequence). V was pared by 6 bases and J by 5 bases, with 6 bases of the junction left unmatched. The CDR3 loop spans 14 amino acids. In the authors' workflow: Amplification of reference gene primers provided the estimated nucleated cell counts. The table came from immunoSEQ multiplex PCR; TCRdb's copy has only in-frame clones and leaves some out. Clone size and V and J calls were adopted from that table, with D and trimming inferred from the DNA. This sample carries about 310,000 clones, 80% to 90% of them seen once, and the ten largest clones take 1%. The data originate from a study of blood T cell repertoires in COVID-19.

This chain links TRBV19 with TRBJ1-2, with 10 positions matching TRBD1. This clonotype originated in a man in his fifties with active or convalescent COVID-19. Sample: peripheral blood. The CDR3 nucleotides are TGTGCCAGTAGCGACAGGGGGCTAGGGTATGGCTACACCTTC. It is translated as CASSDRGLGYGYTF.